One and the same sample provided the 13 T cell receptor beta chains below, sequenced in a study of control samples from healthy donors and cancer patients. Sequenced by immunoSEQ multiplex PCR; TCRdb stores in-frame clones only, minus some. The table has about 150,000 clones, approximately 94% seen once. Sequenced sample: blood. These receptors originate from a man younger than 30 in good health.

The chain combines TRBV13 with TRBJ1-2, with 8 bases fitting TRBD1. This CDR3 has 11 residues. The V segment lost 6 bases and the J segment 13 bases; nucleotides outside the gene matches: 7. CDR1 is PRHDT and CDR2 is FYEKMQ in the germline V gene (reference sequence). As DNA, the CDR3 is TGTGCCAGCAGTCCGGACAGGGCCATCACCTTC. It codes for CASSPDRAITF.

The chain links TRBV7-2 to TRBJ1-3; D perhaps matches TRBD1 (6 bases). Germline CDR1 SGHTA, CDR2 FQGNSA. The CDR3 loop spans 15 amino acids. V was cut by 2 bases and J by 2 bases, with 10 bases left in between. The CDR3 reads CASSLQGKAGNTIYF. The CDR3 DNA reads TGTGCCAGCAGCTTACAGGGGAAGGCTGGAAACACCATATATTTT.

The rearrangement links TRBV6-5 to TRBJ2-3, with 8 nucleotides matching TRBD2. CDR1 MNHEY and CDR2 SVGAGI come from the germline V gene. The CDR3 has 14 amino acids. Trimming removed 2 bases from V and 6 bases from J; junction bases left unmatched: 4. CDR3 protein: CASSYRGGYDTQYF. The CDR3 coding sequence is TGTGCCAGCAGTTACCGGGGGGGCTACGATACGCAGTATTTT.

The chain combines TRBV11-2 with TRBJ2-2; no reliable D call. The germline CDR1 and CDR2 sequences are SGHAT and FQNNGV. The CDR3 spans 15 residues. V lost 0 bases and J 6 bases, leaving 11 bases between the germline ends. CDR3 sequence (DNA): TGTGCCAGCAGCTTAGATAGTGCCGGCGCCGGGGAGCTGTTTTTT. Residues: CASSLDSAGAGELFF.

This rearrangement joins TRBV5-1 to TRBJ2-3, with 9 bases lining up with TRBD2. V dropped 0 bases and J dropped 2; count of bases not matched to a gene: 7. The CDR3 consists of 17 residues. Germline V gene lookup returns CDR1 SGHRS and CDR2 YFSETQ. CDR3 residues: CASSLGSSGIATDTQYF. The CDR3 DNA is TGCGCCAGCAGCTTGGGGTCTAGCGGGATAGCCACAGATACGCAGTATTTT.

The J gene is TRBJ1-6, the V gene TRBV7-2, with D possibly TRBD1 on 5 matching bases. The CDR3 is 14 residues long. The V and J ends lost 6 bases and 9 bases respectively, with 15 bases between them. The germline gives CDR1 SGHTA, CDR2 FQGNSA. The CDR3 DNA reads as TGTGCCAGCAGACCCGGTGGGGGGTCTTCACCCCTCCACTTT. As protein: CASRPGGGSSPLHF.

The CDR3 loop reads CAWAPGTSSRTQYF. CDR3 bases: TGTGCCTGGGCCCCCGGGACCTCTAGCAGGACCCAGTACTTC. The genes are TRBV30 and TRBJ2-5, with D perhaps matching TRBD1 or TRBD2 (5 bases each). Germline-derived CDR1 and CDR2 are GTSNPN and SVGIG (reference sequence). The CDR3 is 14 amino acids. Trimming left V 5 bases short and J 7 bases short, with 20 bases between.

This chain uses TRBV29-1 with TRBJ2-7, with TRBD1 identical over 9 bases. This CDR3 has 14 residues. V dropped 5 bases and J dropped 3; count of bases not matched to a gene: 8. The germline V gene has CDR1 SQVTM and CDR2 ANQGSEA. The CDR3, as DNA: TGCAGCGTTTCCCCGGACAGGGGAGGCTACGAGCAGTACTTC. This sequence encodes CSVSPDRGGYEQYF.

The chain couples TRBV5-8 to TRBJ2-3; a weak D match, TRBD1 (5 bases). The CDR3 consists of 14 residues. V was trimmed by 5 bases and J by 4 bases, leaving 14 bases between them. The germline CDR1 and CDR2 sequences are SGHTS and YDEGEE. CDR3 sequence: CASRYGRVADTQYF. CDR3 nucleotide sequence: TGTGCCAGCAGGTACGGCAGGGTGGCAGATACGCAGTATTTT.

The chain joins TRBV9 to TRBJ2-1; 8 bases map to TRBD1. This CDR3 region has 16 residues. The germline V gene has CDR1 SGDLS and CDR2 YYNGEE. V trimming: 4 bases; J trimming: 8 bases; junction bases outside the gene matches: 14. In DNA form, the CDR3 reads TGTGCCAGCAGCTCACGGACCCGACAGGGGATCGATGAGCAGTTCTTC. The encoded protein is CASSSRTRQGIDEQFF.

The V and J genes are TRBV6-5 and TRBJ1-5, with 7 bases that match TRBD1. Germline V gene data show CDR1 as MNHEY and CDR2 as SVGAGI. The trim removed 6 bases at V and 7 bases at J, leaving 6 bases unmatched. The CDR3 spans 13 residues. The chain's CDR3 is CASSSYRGQPQHF. The CDR3 DNA follows: TGTGCCAGCAGCTCATACAGGGGCCAGCCCCAGCATTTT.

This chain links TRBV28 with TRBJ2-5; TRBD2 matches at 14 bases. V lost 5 bases to trimming and J lost 5 bases; unmatched junction nucleotides: 19. Per germline, CDR1 MDHEN and CDR2 SYDVKM. This CDR3 contains 20 residues. DNA for the CDR3: TGTGCCAGCAGTCTCTGGACTAGCGGGAGGTCGGGGTCAAATGTGGAGACCCAGTACTTC. Protein sequence: CASSLWTSGRSGSNVETQYF.

The chain couples TRBV29-1 to TRBJ1-2; 7 nucleotides match TRBD1. V lost 6 bases and J lost 2; bases outside the gene matches: 3. The CDR3 consists of 12 residues. Germline CDR1 is SQVTM and CDR2 is ANQGSEA. The CDR3 sequence is CSVLDRNYGYTF. CDR3 in DNA: TGCAGCGTCTTGGACAGGAACTATGGCTACACCTTC.